The sequence of this TCR beta chain was determined in a study of T cells in Graves' hyperthyroidism and ophthalmopathy. About the study: Blood was drawn when the patient was first diagnosed and still untreated. General study findings and limits: Blood also showed most of the thyroid clonotypes that were expanded above 0.001.

On this clonotype itself: As yet, its antigen is unknown.

TCR beta CDR3 region amplification was performed from RNA transcripts. The study used the HTBI primer set for a first-round RT-PCR of the TCR CDR3. TCRdb re-derived calls from the multiplex PCR reads in MiXCR, one entry per CDR3 protein. The table lists roughly 500,000 distinct CDR3 sequences, around a fifth of them singletons. Trimming cost V 3 bases and J 4 bases, with 10 bases left between them. The CDR3 has 13 amino acids. Germline V CDR1 and CDR2: DFQATT, SNEGSKA (reference sequence). This receptor was obtained from a woman in her 70s with Graves' ophthalmopathy. The rearrangement uses TRBV20-1 and TRBJ1-5; tentatively, D is TRBD1 (5 bases). Sample: blood. In DNA, the CDR3 is TGCAGTGCTAGGCCGGGACGGAATCAGCCCCAGCATTTT. Translation gives CSARPGRNQPQHF.